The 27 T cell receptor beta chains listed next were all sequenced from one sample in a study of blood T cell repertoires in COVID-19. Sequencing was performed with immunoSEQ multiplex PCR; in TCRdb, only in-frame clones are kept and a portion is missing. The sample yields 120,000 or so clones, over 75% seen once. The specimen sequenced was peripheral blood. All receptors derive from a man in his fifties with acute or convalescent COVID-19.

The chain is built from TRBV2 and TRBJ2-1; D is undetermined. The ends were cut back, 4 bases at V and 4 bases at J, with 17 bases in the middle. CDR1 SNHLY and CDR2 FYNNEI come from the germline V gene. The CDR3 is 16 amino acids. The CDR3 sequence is CASSGVERIYYNEQFF. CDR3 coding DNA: TGTGCCAGCAGTGGGGTAGAGCGCATATATTACAATGAGCAGTTCTTC.

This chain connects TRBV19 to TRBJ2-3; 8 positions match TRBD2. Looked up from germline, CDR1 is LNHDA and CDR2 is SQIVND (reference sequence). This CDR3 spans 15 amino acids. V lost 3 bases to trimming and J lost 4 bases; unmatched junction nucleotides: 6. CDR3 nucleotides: TGTGCCAGTAGTATCGCCGGGGGGGCGGCAGATACGCAGTATTTT. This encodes CASSIAGGAADTQYF.

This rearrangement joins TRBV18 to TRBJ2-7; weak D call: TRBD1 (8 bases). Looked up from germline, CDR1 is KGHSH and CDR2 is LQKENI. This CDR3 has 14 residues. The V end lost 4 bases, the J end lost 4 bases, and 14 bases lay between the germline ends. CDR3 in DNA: TGTGCCAGCTCACACGCACAGGGGGGGTACGAGCAGTACTTC. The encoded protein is CASSHAQGGYEQYF.

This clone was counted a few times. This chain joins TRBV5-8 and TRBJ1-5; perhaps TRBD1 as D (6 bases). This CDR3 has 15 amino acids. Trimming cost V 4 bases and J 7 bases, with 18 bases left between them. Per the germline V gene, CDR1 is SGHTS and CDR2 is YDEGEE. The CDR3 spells CASSLDIRGGQPQHF. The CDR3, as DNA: TGTGCCAGCAGCCTGGATATTAGGGGGGGACAGCCCCAGCATTTT.

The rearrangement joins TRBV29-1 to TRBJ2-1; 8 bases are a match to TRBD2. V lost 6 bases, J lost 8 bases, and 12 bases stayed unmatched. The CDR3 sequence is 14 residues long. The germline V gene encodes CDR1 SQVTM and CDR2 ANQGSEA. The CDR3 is CSVARGGRWYEQFF. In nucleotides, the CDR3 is TGCAGCGTCGCCAGGGGCGGGAGGTGGTATGAGCAGTTCTTC.

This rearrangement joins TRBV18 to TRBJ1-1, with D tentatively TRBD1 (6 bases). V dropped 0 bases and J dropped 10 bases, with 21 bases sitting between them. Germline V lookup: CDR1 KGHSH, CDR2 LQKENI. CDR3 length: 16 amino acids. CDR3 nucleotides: TGTGCCAGCTCACCACCAACGTACAGGGTGGAACTTGGAGCTTTCTTT. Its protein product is CASSPPTYRVELGAFF.

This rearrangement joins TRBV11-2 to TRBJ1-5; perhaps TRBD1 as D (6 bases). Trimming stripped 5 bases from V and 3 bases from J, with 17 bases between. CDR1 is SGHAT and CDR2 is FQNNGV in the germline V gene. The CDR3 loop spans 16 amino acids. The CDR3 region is CASSPLTGPSNQPQHF. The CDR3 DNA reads TGTGCCAGCAGCCCCCTGACAGGACCATCCAATCAGCCCCAGCATTTT.

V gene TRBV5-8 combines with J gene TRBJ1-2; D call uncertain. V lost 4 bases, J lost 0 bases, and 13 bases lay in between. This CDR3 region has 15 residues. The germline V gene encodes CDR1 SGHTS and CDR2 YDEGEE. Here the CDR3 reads CASSEMAVPNYGYTF. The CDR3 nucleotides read TGTGCCAGCAGCGAAATGGCAGTCCCTAACTATGGCTACACCTTC. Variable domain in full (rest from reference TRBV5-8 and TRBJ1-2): EAGVTQSPTHLIKTRGQQATLRCSPISGHTSVYWYQQALGLGLQFLLWYDEGEERNRGNFPPRFSGRQFPNYSSELNVNALELEDSALYLCASSEMAVPNYGYTFGSGTRLTVV.

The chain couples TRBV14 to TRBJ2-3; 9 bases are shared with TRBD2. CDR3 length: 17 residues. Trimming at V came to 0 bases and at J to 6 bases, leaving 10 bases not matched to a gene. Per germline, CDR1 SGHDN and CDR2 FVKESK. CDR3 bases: TGTGCCAGCAGCCAAGATTTGGCGGGGGGGCCGTTGGATACGCAGTATTTT. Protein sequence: CASSQDLAGGPLDTQYF.

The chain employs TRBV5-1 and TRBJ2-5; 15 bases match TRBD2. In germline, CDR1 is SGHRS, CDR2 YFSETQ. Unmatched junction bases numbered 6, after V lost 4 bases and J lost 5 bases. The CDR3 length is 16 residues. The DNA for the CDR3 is TGCGCCAGCAGCGGAGGACTAGCGGGAGGGCCGGAGACCCAGTACTTC. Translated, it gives CASSGGLAGGPETQYF. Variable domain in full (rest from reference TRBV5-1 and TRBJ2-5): KAGVTQTPRYLIKTRGQQVTLSCSPISGHRSVSWYQQTPGQGLQFLFEYFSETQRNKGNFPGRFSGRQFSNSRSEMNVSTLELGDSALYLCASSGGLAGGPETQYFGPGTRLLVL.

For the CDR3, the DNA is TGCGCCAGCAGCCCGACCGGACAGGGGGAGCAGTTCTTC. Residues: CASSPTGQGEQFF. The chain recombines TRBV4-1 with TRBJ2-1; 9 nucleotides align to TRBD1. CDR3 size: 13 residues. Germline V gene data show CDR1 as MGHRA and CDR2 as YSYEKL. Trimming cost V 4 bases and J 10 bases; bases outside gene matches: 5.

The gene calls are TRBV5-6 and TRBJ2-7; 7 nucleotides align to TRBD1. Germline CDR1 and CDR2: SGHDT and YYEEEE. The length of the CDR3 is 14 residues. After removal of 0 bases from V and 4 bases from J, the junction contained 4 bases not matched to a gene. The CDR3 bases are TGTGCCAGCAGCTTGGGGACAGGTACTTACGAGCAGTACTTC. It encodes CASSLGTGTYEQYF.

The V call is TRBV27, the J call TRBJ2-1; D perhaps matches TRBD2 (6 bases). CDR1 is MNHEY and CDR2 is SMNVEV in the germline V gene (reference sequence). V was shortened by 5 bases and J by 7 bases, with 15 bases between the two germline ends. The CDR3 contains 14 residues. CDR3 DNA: TGTGCCAGCAGTCCCCGGGGGACCCAGAATGAGCAGTTCTTC. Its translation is CASSPRGTQNEQFF.

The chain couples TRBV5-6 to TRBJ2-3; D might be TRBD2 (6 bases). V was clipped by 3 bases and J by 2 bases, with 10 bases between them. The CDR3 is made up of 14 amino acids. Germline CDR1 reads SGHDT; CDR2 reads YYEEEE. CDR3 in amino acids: CASSSGLYTDTQYF. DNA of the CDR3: TGTGCCAGCAGCTCGGGACTTTACACAGATACGCAGTATTTT.

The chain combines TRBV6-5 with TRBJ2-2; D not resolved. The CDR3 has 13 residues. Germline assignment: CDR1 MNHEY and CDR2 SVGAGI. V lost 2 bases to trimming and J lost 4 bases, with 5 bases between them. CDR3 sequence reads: CASSYPVTGELFF. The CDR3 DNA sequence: TGTGCCAGCAGTTACCCTGTCACCGGGGAGCTGTTTTTT.

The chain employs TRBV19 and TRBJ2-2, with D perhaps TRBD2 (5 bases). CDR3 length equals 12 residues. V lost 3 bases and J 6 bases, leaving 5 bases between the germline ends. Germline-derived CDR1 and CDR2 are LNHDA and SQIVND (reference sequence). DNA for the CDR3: TGTGCCAGTAGTATGAGGGCCGGGGAGCTGTTTTTT. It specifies CASSMRAGELFF.

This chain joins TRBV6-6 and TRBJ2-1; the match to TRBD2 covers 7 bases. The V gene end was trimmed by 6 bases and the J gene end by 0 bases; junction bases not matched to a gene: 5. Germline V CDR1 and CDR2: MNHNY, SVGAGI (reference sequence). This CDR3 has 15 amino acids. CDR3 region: CASSYGGSSYNEQFF. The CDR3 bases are TGTGCCAGCAGCTACGGGGGGAGCTCCTACAATGAGCAGTTCTTC.

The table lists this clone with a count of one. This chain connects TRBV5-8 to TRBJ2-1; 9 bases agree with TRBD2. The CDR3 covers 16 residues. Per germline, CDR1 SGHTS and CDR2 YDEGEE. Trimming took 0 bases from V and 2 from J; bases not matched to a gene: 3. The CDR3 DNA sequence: TGTGCCAGCAGCTTGGAAGCGGGAGGACCCTACAATGAGCAGTTCTTC. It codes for CASSLEAGGPYNEQFF.

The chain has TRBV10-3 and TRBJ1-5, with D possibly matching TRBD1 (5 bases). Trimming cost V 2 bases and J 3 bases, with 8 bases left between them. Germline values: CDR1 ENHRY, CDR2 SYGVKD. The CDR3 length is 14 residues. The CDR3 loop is CAISEGGYNQPQHF. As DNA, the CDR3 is TGTGCCATCAGTGAGGGGGGGTACAATCAGCCCCAGCATTTT.

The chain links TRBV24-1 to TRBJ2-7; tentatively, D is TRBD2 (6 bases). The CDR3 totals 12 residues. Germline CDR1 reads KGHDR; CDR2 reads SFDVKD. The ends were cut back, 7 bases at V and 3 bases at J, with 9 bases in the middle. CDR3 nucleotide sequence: TGTGCCACCAGGGGACTGAACTACGAGCAGTACTTC. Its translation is CATRGLNYEQYF.

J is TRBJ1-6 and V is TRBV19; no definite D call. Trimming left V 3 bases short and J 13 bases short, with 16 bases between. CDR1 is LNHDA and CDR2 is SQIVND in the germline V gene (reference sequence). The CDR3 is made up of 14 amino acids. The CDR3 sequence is CASSISRVASPLHF. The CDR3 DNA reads TGTGCCAGTAGTATCTCGCGGGTTGCAAGCCCCCTCCACTTT.

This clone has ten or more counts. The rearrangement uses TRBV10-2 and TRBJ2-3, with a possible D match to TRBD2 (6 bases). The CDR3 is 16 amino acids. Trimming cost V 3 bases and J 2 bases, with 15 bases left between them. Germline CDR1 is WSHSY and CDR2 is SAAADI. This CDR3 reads CASSEGSGAFTDTQYF. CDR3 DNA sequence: TGCGCCAGCAGTGAAGGTAGCGGTGCTTTCACAGATACGCAGTATTTT.

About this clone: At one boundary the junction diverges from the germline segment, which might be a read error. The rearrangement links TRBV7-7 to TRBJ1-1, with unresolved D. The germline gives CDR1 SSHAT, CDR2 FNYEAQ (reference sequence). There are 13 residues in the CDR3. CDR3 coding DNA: TGTGCTAGCAGCTTAGATCTAACAGCTGAAGCTTTCTTT. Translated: CASSLDLTAEAFF. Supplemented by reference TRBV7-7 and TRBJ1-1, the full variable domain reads GAGVSQSPRYKVTKRGQDVTLRCDPISSHATLYWYQQALGQGPEFLTYFNYEAQPDKSGLPSDRFSAERPEGSISTLTIQRTEQRDSAMYRCASSLDLTAEAFFGQGTRLTVV.

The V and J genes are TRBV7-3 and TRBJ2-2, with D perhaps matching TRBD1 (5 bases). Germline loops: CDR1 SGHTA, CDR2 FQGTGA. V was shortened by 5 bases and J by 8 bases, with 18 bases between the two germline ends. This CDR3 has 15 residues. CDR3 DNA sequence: TGTGCCAGCAGCCTCTACTCAGGGAAAGGAGGGGAGCTGTTTTTT. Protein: CASSLYSGKGGELFF.

The DNA of the CDR3 is TGTGCCAGCAGCCAAAGCCGCTGGCGGGGGGCCTACGAGCAGTACTTC. Amino acid sequence: CASSQSRWRGAYEQYF. The rearrangement links TRBV4-2 to TRBJ2-7; 8 bases agree with TRBD2. CDR1 and CDR2 from the germline V gene are LGHNA and YNFKEQ. CDR3 length equals 16 residues. V lost 2 bases and J lost 2; bases outside the gene matches: 8.

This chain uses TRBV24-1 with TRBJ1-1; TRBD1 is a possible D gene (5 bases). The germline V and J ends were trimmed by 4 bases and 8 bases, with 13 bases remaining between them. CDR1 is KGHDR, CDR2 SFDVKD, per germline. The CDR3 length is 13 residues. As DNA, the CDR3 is TGTGCCACCAGTGACCCCGGGGGGGTCGAAGCTTTCTTT. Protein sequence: CATSDPGGVEAFF.

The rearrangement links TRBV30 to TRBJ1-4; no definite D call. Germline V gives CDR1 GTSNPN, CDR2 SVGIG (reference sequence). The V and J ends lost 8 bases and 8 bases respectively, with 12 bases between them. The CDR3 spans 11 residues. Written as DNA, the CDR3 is TGTGCCGGCGGGGTTGGCGAAAAACTGTTTTTT. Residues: CAGGVGEKLFF.